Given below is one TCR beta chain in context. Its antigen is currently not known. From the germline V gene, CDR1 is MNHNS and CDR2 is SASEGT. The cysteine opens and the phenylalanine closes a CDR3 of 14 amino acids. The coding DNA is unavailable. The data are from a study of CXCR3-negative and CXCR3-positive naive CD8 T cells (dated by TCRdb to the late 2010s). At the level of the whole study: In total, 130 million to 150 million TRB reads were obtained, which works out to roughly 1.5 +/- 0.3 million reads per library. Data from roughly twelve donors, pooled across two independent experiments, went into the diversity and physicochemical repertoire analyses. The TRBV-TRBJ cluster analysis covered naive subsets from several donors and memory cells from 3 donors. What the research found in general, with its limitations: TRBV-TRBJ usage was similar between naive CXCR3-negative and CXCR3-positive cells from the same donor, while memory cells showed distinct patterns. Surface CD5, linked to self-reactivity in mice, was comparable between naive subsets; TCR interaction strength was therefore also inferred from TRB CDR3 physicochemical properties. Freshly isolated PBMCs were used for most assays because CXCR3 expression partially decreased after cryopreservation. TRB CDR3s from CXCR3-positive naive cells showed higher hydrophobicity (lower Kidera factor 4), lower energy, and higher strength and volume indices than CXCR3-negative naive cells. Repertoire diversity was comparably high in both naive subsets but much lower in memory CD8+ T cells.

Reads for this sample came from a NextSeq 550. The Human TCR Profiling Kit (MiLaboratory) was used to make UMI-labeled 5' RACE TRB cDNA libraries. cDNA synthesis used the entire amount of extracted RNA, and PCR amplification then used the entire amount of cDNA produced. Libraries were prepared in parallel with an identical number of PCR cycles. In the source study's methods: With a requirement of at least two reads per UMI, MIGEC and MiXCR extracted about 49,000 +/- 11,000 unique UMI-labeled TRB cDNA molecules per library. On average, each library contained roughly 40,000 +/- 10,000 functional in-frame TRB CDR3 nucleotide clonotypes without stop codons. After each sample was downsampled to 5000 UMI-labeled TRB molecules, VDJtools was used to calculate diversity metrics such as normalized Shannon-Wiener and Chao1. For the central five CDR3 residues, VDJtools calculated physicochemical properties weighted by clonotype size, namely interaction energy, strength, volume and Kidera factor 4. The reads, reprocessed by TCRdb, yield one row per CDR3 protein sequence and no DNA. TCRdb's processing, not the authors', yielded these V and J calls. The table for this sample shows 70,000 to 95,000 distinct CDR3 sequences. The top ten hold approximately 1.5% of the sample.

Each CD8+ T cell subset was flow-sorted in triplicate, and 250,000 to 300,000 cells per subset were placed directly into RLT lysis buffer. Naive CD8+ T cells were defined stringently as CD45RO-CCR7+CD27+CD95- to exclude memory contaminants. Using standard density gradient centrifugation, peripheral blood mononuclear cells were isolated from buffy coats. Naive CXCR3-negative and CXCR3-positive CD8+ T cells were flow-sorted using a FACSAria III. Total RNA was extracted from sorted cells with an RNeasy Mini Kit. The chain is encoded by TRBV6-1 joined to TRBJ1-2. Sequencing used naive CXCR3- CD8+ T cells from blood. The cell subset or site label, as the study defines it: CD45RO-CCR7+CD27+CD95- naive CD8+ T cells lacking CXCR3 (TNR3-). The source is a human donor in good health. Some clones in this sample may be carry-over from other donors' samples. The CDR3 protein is CASSQFRGSYGYTF.